This TCR beta chain was captured by sequencing in a study of cytomegalovirus exposure and HLA in healthy donors. In the study overall: In terms of ancestry, the Caucasian-associated cluster contained roughly 80% of the approximately 430 genotyped donors. Findings and caveats of the study: Later, TCR association rates were found to vary by HLA locus, highest for DRB1 and lowest for HLA-C. Versus the approximately 670-donor mean, an Asian-associated ancestry cluster reportedly showed fewer N-insertions in a later analysis.

A remark on this clone: Antigen: not known.

The PCR ran on 60 Vbeta and 13 Jbeta primers. Method: immunoSEQ multiplex PCR; TCRdb's copy keeps in-frame clones and lacks some. The repertoire includes 50,000 to 75,000 clones, about four fifths of them detected once, and around 4.2% sits in the top ten. This sequence originates from a woman in her forties in good health and CMV-seronegative. The sequenced sample consisted of PBMCs.

CDR3 in DNA: TGTGCCAGCAGCCAGGGCCCCCCAAGCAATGGCTACACCTTC. Translating gives CASSQGPPSNGYTF. The rearrangement joins TRBV7-2 to TRBJ1-2, with a possible D match to TRBD1 (5 bases). Germline V gene data show CDR1 as SGHTA and CDR2 as FQGNSA. The CDR3 is 14 residues long. The V end was cut by 5 bases, the J end by 6 bases, with 16 bases between.